This is a list of T cell receptor beta chains from one sample in a study of cytomegalovirus exposure and HLA in healthy donors. TCRdb's table, derived via immunoSEQ multiplex PCR, lists solely in-frame clones and lacks some. Of about 90,000 clones in the sample, approximately 78% are singletons; the top ten hold 3.5% to 5.5%. Material: PBMCs. The receptors stem from a woman aged 40 to 50 in good health and CMV-seropositive. CDR3s include the opening cysteine and the closing phenylalanine or tryptophan. D genes are given only for firm matches. Clone size is given for some rows only: seen once, a few or many times, or a class if the clone is expanded.

CASTGTGGMKPQHF	TGTGCCAGCACCGGGACAGGGGGCATGAAGCCCCAGCATTTT	TRBJ1-5	NA	TRBV2	TRBD1
CASSPLRDSFYYGYPF	TGTGCCAGCAGCCCTCTCCGGGACAGTTTTTACTATGGCTACCCCTTC	TRBJ1-2	NA	TRBV27	TRBD1
CASSLPMTGVTGELFF	TGTGCCAGCAGTTTACCAATGACAGGGGTCACCGGGGAGCTGTTTTTT	TRBJ2-2	NA	TRBV27	TRBD1
CASRDRNQETQYF	TGTGCCAGCCGCGACAGGAATCAAGAGACCCAGTACTTC	TRBJ2-5	medium-sized	TRBV5-4	NA
CASSPTGTTTGELFF	TGCGCCAGCAGTCCAACAGGGACTACTACCGGGGAGCTGTTTTTT	TRBJ2-2	NA	TRBV5-1	NA
CASSLDTMNTEAFF	TGTGCCAGCAGCTTAGACACAATGAACACTGAAGCTTTCTTT	TRBJ1-1	NA	TRBV7-8	NA
CASSLAGTTNTEAFF	TGTGCCAGCAGCTTAGCCGGGACAACGAACACTGAAGCTTTCTTT	TRBJ1-1	NA	TRBV7-2	NA
CASSASQYYNEQFF	TGTGCCAGCAGTGCATCGCAGTACTACAATGAGCAGTTCTTC	TRBJ2-1	NA	TRBV25-1	NA
CASLEWSGEQFF	TGTGCCAGTCTGGAGTGGAGTGGTGAGCAGTTCTTC	TRBJ2-1	NA	TRBV6-1	NA
CASSPMVNTEAFF	TGTGCCAGCAGTCCTATGGTGAACACTGAAGCTTTCTTT	TRBJ1-1	few	TRBV6-5	NA
CASSLNQGREQYF	TGTGCCAGCAGCTTAAATCAGGGGCGGGAGCAGTACTTC	TRBJ2-5	NA	TRBV7-2	NA
CASLGGTGRTGELFF	TGTGCCAGCCTGGGGGGGACAGGGAGAACCGGGGAGCTGTTTTTT	TRBJ2-2	NA	TRBV27	TRBD1
CASSSEGDRGNQPQHF	TGTGCCAGCAGCTCCGAGGGAGACAGGGGTAATCAGCCCCAGCATTTT	TRBJ1-5	NA	TRBV11-2	TRBD1
CASSPAVGLHTGELFF	TGTGCCAGCTCACCCGCCGTGGGGCTTCACACCGGGGAGCTGTTTTTT	TRBJ2-2	once	TRBV18	NA
CSSIQLAGGRPYEQYF	TGTTCCAGCATCCAACTAGCGGGGGGACGCCCCTACGAGCAGTACTTC	TRBJ2-7	NA	TRBV7-9	TRBD2
CATSRDLSGHSGGTEAFF	TGTGCCACCAGCAGAGATCTATCGGGGCATTCAGGGGGCACTGAAGCTTTCTTT	TRBJ1-1	NA	TRBV15	TRBD1
CASSKRAGGTEAFF	TGTGCCAGCAGTAAGAGGGCAGGGGGCACTGAAGCTTTCTTT	TRBJ1-1	NA	TRBV6-1	TRBD1
CASSFGGPQSDEQFF	TGTGCCAGCAGCTTTGGGGGCCCCCAATCGGATGAGCAGTTCTTC	TRBJ2-1	NA	TRBV7-3	NA
CASSQGSRTGGQETQYF	TGTGCCAGCAGCCAGGGGTCCAGGACAGGGGGCCAGGAGACCCAGTACTTC	TRBJ2-5	NA	TRBV11-2	TRBD1
CASSALGQGLTYEQYF	TGTGCCAGCAGTGCCCTTGGACAGGGCCTAACTTACGAGCAGTACTTC	TRBJ2-7	NA	TRBV2	TRBD1
CASSLERGRGRDTQYF	TGTGCCAGCAGCTTAGAGCGCGGGCGGGGCCGAGATACGCAGTATTTT	TRBJ2-3	NA	TRBV7-2	NA
CASSSPGQDSYEQYF	TGTGCCAGCAGCTCACCGGGACAGGACTCCTACGAGCAGTACTTC	TRBJ2-7	NA	TRBV7-2	TRBD1
CASILTPASSYEQYF	TGTGCCAGCATCCTAACTCCAGCGAGCTCCTACGAGCAGTACTTC	TRBJ2-7	NA	TRBV2	NA
CASSLGTLPDNEQFF	TGTGCCAGCAGCTTAGGGACTTTACCGGACAATGAGCAGTTCTTC	TRBJ2-1	NA	TRBV11-2	NA
CASSPPRGDTQYF	TGTGCCAGCAGCCCACCTCGGGGGGATACGCAGTATTTT	TRBJ2-3	NA	TRBV5-4	NA
CASSFPVSGDRPYEQYF	TGTGCCAGCAGCTTTCCAGTGTCCGGGGATAGACCTTACGAGCAGTACTTC	TRBJ2-7	NA	TRBV7-9	NA
CSAGLAGAGELFF	TGCAGCGCGGGACTAGCGGGAGCCGGGGAGCTGTTTTTT	TRBJ2-2	NA	TRBV29-1	TRBD2
CASSPIPLHRATEAFF	TGTGCCAGCAGTCCTATACCCCTCCACAGGGCCACTGAAGCTTTCTTT	TRBJ1-1	once	TRBV27	NA
CASSLAQGWELYGYTF	TGCGCCAGCAGCTTGGCCCAGGGTTGGGAACTATATGGCTACACCTTC	TRBJ1-2	NA	TRBV5-1	NA
CASSRADYEQYF	TGTGCCAGCAGCCGGGCCGACTACGAGCAGTACTTC	TRBJ2-7	NA	TRBV7-8	NA
CASSIQGQGGYTF	TGTGCCAGTAGTATACAAGGACAGGGCGGCTACACCTTC	TRBJ1-2	NA	TRBV19	TRBD1
CASSPTPGAAYEQYF	TGTGCCAGCAGCCCAACACCGGGAGCCGCCTACGAGCAGTACTTC	TRBJ2-7	NA	TRBV7-2	NA
CASSSTGVNTGELFF	TGTGCCAGCAGCTCGACAGGGGTGAACACCGGGGAGCTGTTTTTT	TRBJ2-2	NA	TRBV7-2	TRBD1
CASSLDGAEETQYF	TGCGCCAGCAGCTTGGATGGGGCAGAGGAGACCCAGTACTTC	TRBJ2-5	few	TRBV5-1	NA
CASSQVLLRGEQYF	TGTGCCAGCAGCCAAGTTCTTCTTAGGGGAGAGCAGTACTTC	TRBJ2-7	NA	TRBV14	NA
CASSGYTTSGRALRTYNEQFF	TGTGCCAGCAGCGGATATACGACTAGCGGGAGGGCTCTTAGAACCTACAATGAGCAGTTCTTC	TRBJ2-1	NA	TRBV9	TRBD2
CASSTTSDEQFF	TGTGCCAGCAGCACCACATCCGATGAGCAGTTCTTC	TRBJ2-1	NA	TRBV11-3	NA
CASSSRTSGSNYEQYF	TGTGCCAGCAGCTCCCGGACTAGCGGGAGTAACTACGAGCAGTACTTC	TRBJ2-7	few	TRBV7-6	TRBD2
CATPDRENGYTF	TGTGCCACCCCGGACAGGGAGAATGGCTACACCTTC	TRBJ1-2	NA	TRBV19	TRBD1
CASSNRQGALGDTQYF	TGTGCCAGCAGCAATCGACAGGGGGCTCTGGGAGATACGCAGTATTTT	TRBJ2-3	many	TRBV9	TRBD1
CASSLLTRVGIQYF	TGTGCCAGCAGCTTACTAACTAGGGTTGGCATTCAGTACTTC	TRBJ2-4	NA	TRBV11-3	NA
CASEGGAGTQYF	TGTGCCAGCGAAGGGGGCGCGGGGACCCAGTACTTC	TRBJ2-5	NA	TRBV25-1	TRBD1
CATSSPQGEPDTQYF	TGTGCCACCAGCAGCCCCCAGGGGGAACCCGATACGCAGTATTTT	TRBJ2-3	NA	TRBV15	TRBD1
CATSRAPSGAGSYEQYF	TGTGCCACCAGCAGAGCCCCCTCGGGAGCGGGCTCCTACGAGCAGTACTTC	TRBJ2-7	few	TRBV15	NA
CASSHAGLPRNNEQFF	TGCGCCAGCAGCCATGCCGGACTACCCCGTAACAATGAGCAGTTCTTC	TRBJ2-1	NA	TRBV4-1	NA
CASTTLGGRAFF	TGTGCCAGCACCACTCTGGGAGGCAGAGCTTTCTTT	TRBJ1-1	few	TRBV28	NA
CASSPQGDQPQHF	TGTGCCAGCAGCCCACAGGGTGATCAGCCCCAGCATTTT	TRBJ1-5	few	TRBV7-9	NA
CASSLAGGPSETQYF	TGTGCCAGCAGCTTAGCGGGAGGGCCTTCGGAGACCCAGTACTTC	TRBJ2-5	NA	TRBV7-9	TRBD2
CASSKRLRGDEQFF	TGTGCCAGCAGCAAGCGGTTGCGGGGGGACGAGCAGTTCTTC	TRBJ2-1	NA	TRBV5-4	TRBD2
CASSLRGTGELSEQFF	TGTGCCAGCAGCCTAAGGGGGACAGGGGAATTGAGTGAGCAGTTCTTC	TRBJ2-1	NA	TRBV7-2	TRBD1
CASSLAGPAETQYF	TGTGCCAGCAGCTTAGCGGGCCCGGCGGAGACCCAGTACTTC	TRBJ2-5	NA	TRBV7-2	NA
CASSPTQVTYEQYF	TGTGCCAGCTCACCGACACAGGTAACCTACGAGCAGTACTTC	TRBJ2-7	NA	TRBV18	NA
CASSRDRYYEQYF	TGCGCCAGCAGTCGCGACAGATACTACGAGCAGTACTTC	TRBJ2-7	NA	TRBV23-1	NA
CASSLGGRSLGANEKLFF	TGTGCCAGCAGCTTAGGGGGCAGGTCCCTAGGGGCTAATGAAAAACTGTTTTTT	TRBJ1-4	NA	TRBV7-2	NA
CASSLPRPGLAGSANTGELFF	TGTGCCAGCAGCCTTCCCCGCCCCGGACTAGCGGGCTCCGCGAACACCGGGGAGCTGTTTTTT	TRBJ2-2	NA	TRBV9	TRBD2